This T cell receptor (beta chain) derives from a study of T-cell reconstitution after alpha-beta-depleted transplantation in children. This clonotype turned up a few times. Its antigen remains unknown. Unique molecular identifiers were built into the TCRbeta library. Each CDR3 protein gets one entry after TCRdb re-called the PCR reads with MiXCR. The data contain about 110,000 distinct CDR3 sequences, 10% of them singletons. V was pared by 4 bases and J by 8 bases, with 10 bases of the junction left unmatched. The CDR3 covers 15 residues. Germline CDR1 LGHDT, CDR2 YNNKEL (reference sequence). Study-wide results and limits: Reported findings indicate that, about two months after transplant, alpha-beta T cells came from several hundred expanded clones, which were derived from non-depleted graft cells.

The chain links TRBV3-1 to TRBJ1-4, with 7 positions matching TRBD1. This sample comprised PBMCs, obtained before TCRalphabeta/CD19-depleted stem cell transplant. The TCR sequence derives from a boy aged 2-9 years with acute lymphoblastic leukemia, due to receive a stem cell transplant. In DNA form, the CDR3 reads TGTGCCAGCAGCCCCTCAATGGGAGGGGGCGAAAAACTGTTTTTT. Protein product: CASSPSMGGGEKLFF. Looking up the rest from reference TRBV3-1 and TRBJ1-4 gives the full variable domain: DTAVSQTPKYLVTQMGNDKSIKCEQNLGHDTMYWYKQDSKKFLKIMFSYNNKELIINETVPNRFSPKSPDKAHLNLHINSLELGDSAVYFCASSPSMGGGEKLFFGSGTQLSVL.